These 25 T cell receptor beta chains share one sample of origin, sequenced in a study of OX40 agonist ivuxolimab in advanced cancers. The repertoire was sequenced with immunoSEQ multiplex PCR; TCRdb's copy has only in-frame clones and lacks some. Of roughly 86,000 clones listed, roughly nine tenths are singletons. This material consisted of CD4+ or CD8+ T cells sorted from blood, taken in a trial of the OX40 agonist ivuxolimab. These TCRs come from an adult with an advanced solid tumor such as melanoma, head and neck, liver or kidney cancer.

CDR3 nucleotides: TGCAGCGTTGTCACCCAGGCTGGCTACACCTTC. Protein: CSVVTQAGYTF. J is TRBJ1-2 and V is TRBV29-1; D remains ambiguous. This CDR3 has 11 residues. The V gene lost 4 bases and the J gene lost 7 bases, with 10 bases spanning the gap. The V gene's germline CDR1 is SQVTM and CDR2 ANQGSEA.

In nucleotides, the CDR3 is TGCAGCGTTGAATCAACAGGGACCACCGGGGAGCTGTTTTTT. It encodes CSVESTGTTGELFF. The rearrangement joins TRBV29-1 to TRBJ2-2; tentatively, D is TRBD1 (6 bases). The V gene lost 2 bases and the J gene lost 4 bases, with 11 bases spanning the gap. CDR1 is SQVTM and CDR2 is ANQGSEA in the germline V gene. There are 14 residues in the CDR3.

This clone was counted a single time. V is TRBV4-1 and J is TRBJ2-3; TRBD2 aligns across 7 bases. V lost 7 bases, J lost 1 base, and 8 bases stayed unmatched. The CDR3 sequence is 15 residues long. The germline V gene encodes CDR1 MGHRA and CDR2 YSYEKL. The CDR3 region has the DNA TGCGCCAGCAACCTTGATCTAGCGGGCACAGATACGCAGTATTTT. It is translated as CASNLDLAGTDTQYF.

This sequence joins TRBV7-9 and TRBJ1-1, with D tentatively TRBD1 (5 bases). This CDR3 is built from 15 residues. The ends were cut back, 1 base at V and 1 base at J, with 10 bases in the middle. Per germline, CDR1 SEHNR and CDR2 FQNEAQ (reference sequence). The CDR3 is CASSLGRTKNTEAFF. The CDR3 DNA is TGTGCCAGCAGCTTAGGACGGACAAAGAACACTGAAGCTTTCTTT. The entire variable domain, with the rest obtained from reference TRBV7-9 and TRBJ1-1, is as follows: DTGVSQNPRHKITKRGQNVTFRCDPISEHNRLYWYRQTLGQGPEFLTYFQNEAQLEKSRLLSDRFSAERPKGSFSTLEIQRTEQGDSAMYLCASSLGRTKNTEAFFGQGTRLTVV.

The genes are TRBV4-2 and TRBJ2-6; D gene uncertain. This CDR3 has 19 amino acids. CDR1 is LGHNA and CDR2 is YNFKEQ in the germline V gene. The V gene lost 0 bases and the J gene lost 0 bases, with 15 bases spanning the gap. CDR3 amino acids: CASSQEGGRASSGANVLTF. In DNA form, the CDR3 reads TGTGCCAGCAGCCAAGAAGGCGGCCGGGCAAGCTCTGGGGCCAACGTCCTGACTTTC.

This clone was seen once. Mismatch with germline at one junction end may stem from a read error. The genes are TRBV6-5 and TRBJ2-5, with TRBD1 identical over 8 bases. Germline CDR1 is MNHEY and CDR2 is SVGAGI. The CDR3 extends over 14 amino acids. The CDR3 sequence: CASGYLTGGETQYF. DNA for the CDR3: TGTGCCAGCGGTTACTTAACAGGGGGAGAGACCCAGTACTTC.

The chain links TRBV4-1 to TRBJ2-7; TRBD1 aligns across 8 bases. The V and J ends lost 4 bases and 3 bases, in that order; junction bases with no gene match: 11. The length of the CDR3 is 16 residues. CDR1 and CDR2 (germline): MGHRA, YSYEKL. The CDR3 protein is CASSPIHRDRLYEQYF. The CDR3 DNA is TGCGCCAGCAGCCCTATACACCGGGACAGGCTCTACGAGCAGTACTTC.

The chain links TRBV5-4 to TRBJ1-1, with D unresolved. V was cut by 1 base and J by 7 bases, with 11 bases left in between. The germline gives CDR1 SGHNT, CDR2 YYREEE (reference sequence). The CDR3 covers 13 residues. CDR3 loop: CASSLRRVHEAFF. The CDR3 DNA sequence: TGTGCCAGCAGCTTGCGTAGGGTACATGAAGCTTTCTTT.

This clone was seen just once. This chain connects TRBV6-5 to TRBJ1-3, with 8 bases lining up with TRBD1. V was clipped by 6 bases and J by 4 bases; unmatched bases: 2. The CDR3 covers 13 residues. The germline CDR1 and CDR2 sequences are MNHEY and SVGAGI. The DNA for the CDR3 is TGTGCCAGCAGGACAGGGGTGGGAAACACCATATATTTT. Amino acids: CASRTGVGNTIYF.

This chain connects TRBV28 to TRBJ1-2, with D possibly being TRBD1 (6 bases). Trimming took off 6 bases at V and 0 bases at J, with 20 bases between the two ends. The CDR3 runs to 17 residues. The germline CDR1 and CDR2 sequences are MDHEN and SYDVKM. CDR3 DNA: TGTGCCAGCAGCACGTATCCCAGGGGCATCTCTAACTATGGCTACACCTTC. Protein sequence: CASSTYPRGISNYGYTF.

The V and J genes are TRBV30 and TRBJ1-1, with 11 bases matching TRBD1. The CDR3 loop spans 14 amino acids. Germline V gives CDR1 GTSNPN, CDR2 SVGIG (reference sequence). The ends lost 2 bases at V and 5 bases at J; junction bases unmatched: 4. For the CDR3, the DNA is TGTGCCTGGAGTCTCCGGGACAGGGGGACTGAAGCTTTCTTT. Protein sequence: CAWSLRDRGTEAFF. Filled out from reference TRBV30 and TRBJ1-1, the complete variable domain reads SQTIHQWPATLVQPVGSPLSLECTVEGTSNPNLYWYRQAAGRGLQLLFYSVGIGQISSEVPQNLSASRPQDRQFILSSKKLLLSDSGFYLCAWSLRDRGTEAFFGQGTRLTVV.

The V call is TRBV30, the J call TRBJ1-3; 7 nucleotides line up with TRBD1. Germline V gene sequence: CDR1 GTSNPN, CDR2 SVGIG (reference sequence). J was trimmed by 2 bases and V by 8 bases; bases with no gene match: 6. The CDR3 runs 13 residues. The CDR3 here is CARRTGPGNTIYF. CDR3 in DNA: TGTGCCCGCAGGACAGGTCCTGGAAACACCATATATTTT.

This rearrangement joins TRBV5-1 to TRBJ2-1; D unresolved. V was pared by 0 bases and J by 8 bases, with 15 bases between. The CDR3 extends over 15 amino acids. CDR1 and CDR2 from the germline V gene are SGHRS and YFSETQ. CDR3 amino acids: CASSLEGKAVDEQFF. The CDR3 DNA reads TGCGCCAGCAGCTTGGAAGGGAAGGCGGTTGATGAGCAGTTCTTC.

The J gene is TRBJ1-2, the V gene TRBV30; D gene ambiguous. Trimming cost V 3 bases and J 4 bases, with 9 bases left between them. The germline V gene encodes CDR1 GTSNPN and CDR2 SVGIG (reference sequence). This CDR3 spans 12 amino acids. The CDR3 region is CAWRALSYGYTF. The CDR3 bases are TGTGCCTGGAGGGCTCTGTCCTATGGCTACACCTTC.

The chain joins TRBV18 to TRBJ2-7; 8 bases are a match to TRBD1. The germline CDR1 and CDR2 sequences are KGHSH and LQKENI. Trimming removed 2 bases from V and 6 bases from J; junction bases left unmatched: 6. The CDR3 consists of 14 residues. The CDR3 region has the DNA TGTGCCAGCTCACCAGGACAGGGAGACCTCGAGCAGTACTTC. This codes for CASSPGQGDLEQYF.

The rearrangement joins TRBV6-5 to TRBJ1-2, with 7 bases fitting TRBD1. J gave up 4 bases and V 2 bases, and 4 bases lay outside the gene matches. Per the germline V gene, CDR1 is MNHEY and CDR2 is SVGAGI. This CDR3 has 14 amino acids. CDR3 sequence reads: CASSYLRQGYGYTF. CDR3 bases: TGTGCCAGCAGTTACCTTCGACAGGGCTATGGCTACACCTTC.

V and J are TRBV28 and TRBJ1-2; a weak D match, TRBD1 (5 bases). Germline values: CDR1 MDHEN, CDR2 SYDVKM. The CDR3 totals 13 residues. V was cut by 6 bases and J by 4 bases, with 12 bases left in between. CDR3 loop: CASRIRDPYGYTF. Written as DNA, the CDR3 is TGTGCCAGCAGAATCAGGGACCCCTATGGCTACACCTTC.

This clone was seen only a few times. CDR3 sequence reads: CASSDSRLWEQYF. The CDR3 DNA is TGTGCCAGCAGTGATTCTCGACTGTGGGAGCAGTACTTC. This chain joins TRBV6-1 and TRBJ2-7; D unclear. Deletions cut 3 bases from V and 7 bases from J, with 13 bases between. CDR3 length: 13 residues. Germline-derived CDR1 and CDR2 are MNHNS and SASEGT.

This sequence joins TRBV10-1 and TRBJ2-1; D remains unclear. The CDR3 runs to 15 residues. Germline CDR1 is WNHNN and CDR2 is SYGVQD (reference sequence). V gave up 0 bases and J gave up 2 bases, with 8 bases separating them. CDR3 DNA sequence: TGCGCCAGCAGTGAGTCCAGGTATACCTACAATGAGCAGTTCTTC. Translating gives CASSESRYTYNEQFF.

The V call is TRBV19, the J call TRBJ2-5; 7 bases are shared with TRBD1. The ends lost 7 bases at V and 5 bases at J; junction bases unmatched: 7. Germline V lookup: CDR1 LNHDA, CDR2 SQIVND (reference sequence). The CDR3 is 13 residues long. The CDR3 region is CASTATGRETQYF. CDR3 coding DNA: TGTGCCAGTACCGCGACAGGGCGGGAGACCCAGTACTTC.

The CDR3 region is CASSLTGTSYEQYF. The CDR3 DNA reads TGTGCCAGCAGTTTAACAGGGACCTCCTACGAGCAGTACTTC. The V gene is TRBV27, the J gene TRBJ2-7; tentative D call: TRBD1 (6 bases). Germline V gene sequence: CDR1 MNHEY, CDR2 SMNVEV (reference sequence). The CDR3 runs to 14 residues. V was cut by 2 bases and J by 0 bases, with 8 bases left in between.

The chain couples TRBV7-2 to TRBJ2-4, with 7 bases fitting TRBD2. CDR1 is SGHTA, CDR2 FQGNSA, per germline. The CDR3 totals 15 residues. The V gene end was trimmed by 0 bases and the J gene end by 7 bases; junction bases not matched to a gene: 6. CDR3 region: CASSLAGTTWNIQYF. DNA of the CDR3: TGTGCCAGCAGCTTAGCAGGGACTACCTGGAACATTCAGTACTTC.

The chain links TRBV5-6 to TRBJ2-5; maybe TRBD1 (6 bases). The CDR3 is 13 amino acids. Germline loops: CDR1 SGHDT, CDR2 YYEEEE. The ends were cut back, 4 bases at V and 7 bases at J, with 14 bases in the middle. The DNA of the CDR3 is TGTGCCAGCAGCACGACAGGTTTGGGGACCCAGTACTTC. This gives the protein CASSTTGLGTQYF.

The chain carries TRBV6-1 and TRBJ2-3; D tentatively reads TRBD1 or TRBD2 (5 bases each). Trimming removed 4 bases at V and 2 bases at J, with 13 bases between. CDR1 is MNHNS, CDR2 SASEGT, per germline. CDR3 length: 15 amino acids. CDR3 loop: CASSAWTLDTDTQYF. The CDR3 DNA is TGTGCCAGCAGTGCGTGGACACTAGACACAGATACGCAGTATTTT.

This clone was picked up a small number of times. This chain links TRBV2 with TRBJ2-5, with 12 positions matching TRBD2. The germline gives CDR1 SNHLY, CDR2 FYNNEI. This CDR3 is built from 15 residues. J was trimmed by 5 bases and V by 4 bases; bases with no gene match: 5. The CDR3 coding sequence is TGTGCCAGCAGTGCAGGTCTAGCGGGGGGGGAGACCCAGTACTTC. Its translation is CASSAGLAGGETQYF.